The rows below give T cell receptor beta chains drawn from one sample of a study of cytomegalovirus exposure and HLA in healthy donors. Clones were sequenced by immunoSEQ multiplex PCR, and TCRdb holds only the in-frame ones, with some missing. The data show under 150,000 clones, around 77% seen once. Specimen: PBMCs. The receptor set was obtained from a middle-aged woman in good health and CMV-seropositive. Each CDR3 is given with its conserved first and last residue. A D gene is named only where the DNA matches it firmly. Not every row has a clone size; where given, it reads once, few, many or a size class.

size: -
J: TRBJ1-1
V: TRBV9
D: TRBD1
DNA: TGTGCCAGCAGCGGAGGGGACAGTAACACTGAAGCTTTCTTT
CDR3: CASSGGDSNTEAFF

size: -
J: TRBJ2-7
V: TRBV15
D: TRBD1
DNA: TGTGCCACCAGCAGCTCTCCGGGACAGGGATCCTACGAGCAGTACTTC
CDR3: CATSSSPGQGSYEQYF

size: -
J: TRBJ1-2
V: TRBV18
D: -
DNA: TGTGCCAGCTCACCAACAGCCTTCTATGGCTACACCTTC
CDR3: CASSPTAFYGYTF

size: few
J: TRBJ2-1
V: TRBV12-5
D: TRBD2
DNA: TGTGCTAGTGGTTTGGTTTCGGGACTAAGCTCCTACAATGAGCAGTTCTTC
CDR3: CASGLVSGLSSYNEQFF

size: few
J: TRBJ2-1
V: TRBV5-1
D: TRBD1
DNA: TGCGCCAGCAGCTTGCTGGGACAGGGGACGTACAATGAGCAGTTCTTC
CDR3: CASSLLGQGTYNEQFF

size: -
J: TRBJ2-2
V: TRBV7-2
D: -
DNA: TGTGCCAGCAGCCGCGATCAAACCGGGGAGCTGTTTTTT
CDR3: CASSRDQTGELFF

size: -
J: TRBJ1-2
V: TRBV5-1
D: TRBD1
DNA: TGCGCCAGCAGCACAGGACAGGGGTTATATGGCTACACCTTC
CDR3: CASSTGQGLYGYTF

size: -
J: TRBJ1-1
V: TRBV7-2
D: TRBD1
DNA: TGTGCCAGCAGCCAGGGACAGGGGGCGCGTATAGCTTTCTTT
CDR3: CASSQGQGARIAFF

size: once
J: TRBJ2-7
V: TRBV10-2
D: -
DNA: TGCGCCACGGTAGCGGCCGACTTGGAGCACGAGCAGTACTTC
CDR3: CATVAADLEHEQYF

size: -
J: TRBJ1-1
V: TRBV2
D: TRBD1
DNA: TGTGCCAGCAGTATGGGACAGGTAAACACTGAAGCTTTCTTT
CDR3: CASSMGQVNTEAFF

size: -
J: TRBJ2-7
V: TRBV15
D: TRBD1
DNA: TGTGCCACCAGCAGAGTTGGACAGGTACCCCGGGAGCAGTACTTC
CDR3: CATSRVGQVPREQYF

size: -
J: TRBJ2-3
V: TRBV5-6
D: TRBD1
DNA: TGTGCCAGCAGCCGTAGGACAGGACAGACCACAGATACGCAGTATTTT
CDR3: CASSRRTGQTTDTQYF

size: -
J: TRBJ1-2
V: TRBV7-9
D: -
DNA: TGTGCCAGCAGCTCCCGAGACACTGGCTACACCTTC
CDR3: CASSSRDTGYTF

size: -
J: TRBJ2-7
V: TRBV7-2
D: -
DNA: TGTGCCAGCAGCTCCCAACCGAGCTCCTACGAGCAGTACTTC
CDR3: CASSSQPSSYEQYF

size: once
J: TRBJ1-2
V: TRBV28
D: TRBD1
DNA: TGTGCCATCCGACCACCTCAGGGGGCAGGTGGCTACACCTTC
CDR3: CAIRPPQGAGGYTF

size: -
J: TRBJ2-2
V: TRBV9
D: -
DNA: TGTGCCAGCAGCCCCTTAGTTTCAGGGGAGCTGTTTTTT
CDR3: CASSPLVSGELFF

size: -
J: TRBJ1-3
V: TRBV7-2
D: TRBD1
DNA: TGTGCCAGCAGCTTAGAAGGACAGGGGCTCTCTGGAAACACCATATATTTT
CDR3: CASSLEGQGLSGNTIYF

size: -
J: TRBJ2-2
V: TRBV7-2
D: -
DNA: TGTGCCAGCAGTTATTACGACAGGAACACCGGGGAGCTGTTTTTT
CDR3: CASSYYDRNTGELFF

size: -
J: TRBJ2-4
V: TRBV11-2
D: TRBD1
DNA: TGTGCCAGCAGCCTAGGACAGGGGGCTAACATTCAGTACTTC
CDR3: CASSLGQGANIQYF

size: -
J: TRBJ2-7
V: TRBV12-2
D: -
DNA: TGTGCAAGTCGCTTAGCTGACAGGGGAGGCTACGAGCAGTACTTC
CDR3: CASRLADRGGYEQYF

size: once
J: TRBJ1-1
V: TRBV7-6
D: -
DNA: TGTGCCAGCAGCTCCGGGGCTGAAGCTTTCTTT
CDR3: CASSSGAEAFF

size: -
J: TRBJ1-3
V: TRBV4-2
D: -
DNA: TGTGCCAGCAGCCAAGATGTTCGCTCTGGAAACACCATATATTTT
CDR3: CASSQDVRSGNTIYF

size: -
J: TRBJ1-2
V: TRBV7-9
D: -
DNA: TGTGCCAGCGGAAACAGGGATTATGGCTACACCTTC
CDR3: CASGNRDYGYTF

size: -
J: TRBJ1-3
V: TRBV19
D: TRBD1
DNA: TGTGCCAGTAGTCGGGGGACAGGGGACCCCTCTGGAAACACCATATATTTT
CDR3: CASSRGTGDPSGNTIYF

size: -
J: TRBJ2-6
V: TRBV7-3
D: TRBD2
DNA: TGTGCCAGCAGCTTACCAGCGGGGGGCGGGGAGGGAACCGGGGCCAACGTCCTGACTTTC
CDR3: CASSLPAGGGEGTGANVLTF

size: once
J: TRBJ1-3
V: TRBV11-2
D: TRBD1
DNA: TGTGCCAGCAGTTCGGACAGGAGAAACACCATATATTTT
CDR3: CASSSDRRNTIYF

size: -
J: TRBJ1-6
V: TRBV19
D: -
DNA: TGTGCCAGTGCCCCTTTTGGGACTCTATATAATTCACCCCTCCACTTT
CDR3: CASAPFGTLYNSPLHF

size: -
J: TRBJ2-3
V: TRBV2
D: TRBD2
DNA: TGTGCCAGCAGAGGGACTAGCGGGGGGAAGTCGGATACGCAGTATTTT
CDR3: CASRGTSGGKSDTQYF

size: once
J: TRBJ1-1
V: TRBV2
D: -
DNA: TGTGCCACTCGACAGTTGAACACTGAAGCTTTCTTT
CDR3: CATRQLNTEAFF

size: -
J: TRBJ1-5
V: TRBV5-4
D: -
DNA: TGTGCCAGCAGCTTGGGGCCGGGGGGGTACAATCAGCCCCAGCATTTT
CDR3: CASSLGPGGYNQPQHF

size: -
J: TRBJ2-5
V: TRBV5-1
D: TRBD2
DNA: TGCGCCAGCAGCAGGGGACTAGCGGGGGGATCGTACCAAGAGACCCAGTACTTC
CDR3: CASSRGLAGGSYQETQYF

size: few
J: TRBJ2-1
V: TRBV7-9
D: TRBD2
DNA: TGTGCCACCGAGGGGCGGGGGGGCCCAAACAATGAGCAGTTCTTC
CDR3: CATEGRGGPNNEQFF

size: -
J: TRBJ1-1
V: TRBV6-6
D: -
DNA: TGTGCCAGCAGTTACCAGGGCAGGAACACTGAAGCTTTCTTT
CDR3: CASSYQGRNTEAFF

size: -
J: TRBJ1-1
V: TRBV18
D: TRBD1
DNA: TGTGCCAGCTCACCCCGACAGGGTGGACCCACTGAAGCTTTCTTT
CDR3: CASSPRQGGPTEAFF

size: once
J: TRBJ2-3
V: TRBV6-5
D: -
DNA: TGTGCCAGCAGGGGACTCACAGATACGCAGTATTTT
CDR3: CASRGLTDTQYF

size: -
J: TRBJ1-1
V: TRBV6-5
D: TRBD1
DNA: TGTGCCAGCAGAAACAGGGGAATGGGAACTGAAGCTTTCTTT
CDR3: CASRNRGMGTEAFF

size: -
J: TRBJ1-2
V: TRBV6-1
D: -
DNA: TGTGCCAGCAGAGAGGGTTTCATTGATGGCTACACCTTC
CDR3: CASREGFIDGYTF

size: -
J: TRBJ2-3
V: TRBV4-2
D: -
DNA: TGTGCCAGCAGCCAAGAATTAAGCGTTCTAGCATCAGATACGCAGTATTTT
CDR3: CASSQELSVLASDTQYF

size: -
J: TRBJ1-2
V: TRBV6-6
D: -
DNA: TGTGCCAGCAGTATCCTTGTGGGGCAGGCCGATGGCTACACCTTC
CDR3: CASSILVGQADGYTF

size: -
J: TRBJ2-2
V: TRBV6-1
D: TRBD1
DNA: TGTGCCCTGGGCGACAGGGGCTGGAGGTCCGGGGAGCTGTTTTTT
CDR3: CALGDRGWRSGELFF

size: few
J: TRBJ2-7
V: TRBV19
D: -
DNA: TGTGCCAGTAGTTTCGCCGGCTACGAGCAGTACTTC
CDR3: CASSFAGYEQYF

size: -
J: TRBJ2-7
V: TRBV27
D: TRBD1
DNA: TGTGCCAGCAGTCTCGGTTTTCCGGGACAGGGCCACGAGCAGTACTTC
CDR3: CASSLGFPGQGHEQYF

size: -
J: TRBJ2-1
V: TRBV11-2
D: -
DNA: TGTGCCAGCAGCCCGAACCCGCGGGGATCGCAGTTCTTC
CDR3: CASSPNPRGSQFF

size: -
J: TRBJ1-6
V: TRBV6-1
D: -
DNA: TGTGCCAGCGGGGCAGAGATTAATTCACCCCTCCACTTT
CDR3: CASGAEINSPLHF

size: -
J: TRBJ1-3
V: TRBV13
D: TRBD1
DNA: TGTGCCAGCAGCTACCGGGACAGGGACTCTGGAAACACCATATATTTT
CDR3: CASSYRDRDSGNTIYF

size: -
J: TRBJ2-3
V: TRBV6-6
D: -
DNA: TGTGCCAGCAGTTACGTCACAGGGTCCACGCAGTATTTT
CDR3: CASSYVTGSTQYF

size: -
J: TRBJ1-4
V: TRBV5-1
D: TRBD1
DNA: TGCGCCAGCAGCCCACAGGGGGCGGGAAATGAAAAACTGTTTTTT
CDR3: CASSPQGAGNEKLFF

size: once
J: TRBJ2-3
V: TRBV11-2
D: TRBD1
DNA: TGTGCCAGCAGCCCCGGGACAGCGGTAGTTTCAGATACGCAGTATTTT
CDR3: CASSPGTAVVSDTQYF